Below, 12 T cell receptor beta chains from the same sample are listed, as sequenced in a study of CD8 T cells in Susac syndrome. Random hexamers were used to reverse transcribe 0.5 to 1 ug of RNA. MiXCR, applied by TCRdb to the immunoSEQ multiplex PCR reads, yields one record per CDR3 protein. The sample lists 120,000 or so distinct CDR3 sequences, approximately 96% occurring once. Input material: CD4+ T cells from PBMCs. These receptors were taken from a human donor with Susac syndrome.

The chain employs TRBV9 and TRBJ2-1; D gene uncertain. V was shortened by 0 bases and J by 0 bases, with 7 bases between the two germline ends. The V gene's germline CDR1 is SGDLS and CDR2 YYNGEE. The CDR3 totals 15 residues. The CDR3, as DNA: TGTGCCAGCAGCGTAGTGGGAAACTCCTACAATGAGCAGTTCTTC. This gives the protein CASSVVGNSYNEQFF. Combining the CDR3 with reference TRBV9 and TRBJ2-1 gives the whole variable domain DSGVTQTPKHLITATGQRVTLRCSPRSGDLSVYWYQQSLDQGLQFLIQYYNGEERAKGNILERFSAQQFPDLHSELNLSSLELGDSALYFCASSVVGNSYNEQFFGPGTRLTVL.

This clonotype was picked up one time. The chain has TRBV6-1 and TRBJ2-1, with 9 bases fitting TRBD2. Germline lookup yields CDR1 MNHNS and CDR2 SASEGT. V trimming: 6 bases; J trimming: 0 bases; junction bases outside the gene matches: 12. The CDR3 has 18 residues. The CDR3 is CASRVGRGGSSSYNEQFF. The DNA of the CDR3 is TGTGCCAGCAGAGTTGGGCGGGGGGGATCGAGCTCCTACAATGAGCAGTTCTTC.

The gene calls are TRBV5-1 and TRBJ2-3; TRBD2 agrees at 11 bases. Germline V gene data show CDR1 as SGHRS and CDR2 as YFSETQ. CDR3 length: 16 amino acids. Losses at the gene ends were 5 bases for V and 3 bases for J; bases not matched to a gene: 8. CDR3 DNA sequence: TGCGCCAGCAGAAGGGGACTAGCGGCCGGTACAGATACGCAGTATTTT. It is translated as CASRRGLAAGTDTQYF.

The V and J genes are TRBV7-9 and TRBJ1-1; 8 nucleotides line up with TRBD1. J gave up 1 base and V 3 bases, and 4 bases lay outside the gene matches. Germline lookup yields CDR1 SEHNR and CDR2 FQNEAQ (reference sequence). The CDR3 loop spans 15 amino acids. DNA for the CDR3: TGTGCCAGCAGCTTGTACGGGACAGGGAACACTGAAGCTTTCTTT. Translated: CASSLYGTGNTEAFF.

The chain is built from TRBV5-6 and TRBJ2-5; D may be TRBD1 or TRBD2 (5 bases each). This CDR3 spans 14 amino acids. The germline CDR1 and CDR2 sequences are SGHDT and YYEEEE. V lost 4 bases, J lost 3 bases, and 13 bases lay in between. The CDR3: CASSQGTAKETQYF. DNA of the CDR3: TGTGCCAGCAGCCAAGGGACGGCCAAAGAGACCCAGTACTTC.

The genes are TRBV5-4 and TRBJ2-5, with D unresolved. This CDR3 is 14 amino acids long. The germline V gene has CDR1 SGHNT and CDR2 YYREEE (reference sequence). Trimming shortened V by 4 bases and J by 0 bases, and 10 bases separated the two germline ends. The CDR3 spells CASSQSVYQETQYF. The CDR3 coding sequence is TGTGCCAGCAGCCAAAGCGTGTACCAAGAGACCCAGTACTTC.

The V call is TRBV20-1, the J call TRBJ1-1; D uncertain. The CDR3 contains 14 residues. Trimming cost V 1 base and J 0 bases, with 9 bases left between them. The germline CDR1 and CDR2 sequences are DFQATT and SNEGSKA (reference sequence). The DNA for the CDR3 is TGCAGTGCTAGAGGTGGACGGGTGAACACTGAAGCTTTCTTT. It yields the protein CSARGGRVNTEAFF.

DNA of the CDR3: TGTGCCTGGCAGGGGACAGGGGGACGGAGCGCTTTCTTT. Translating it yields CAWQGTGGRSAFF. The gene calls are TRBV30 and TRBJ1-1; the match to TRBD1 covers 11 bases. Germline CDR1 is GTSNPN and CDR2 is SVGIG (reference sequence). CDR3 length: 13 amino acids. After removal of 5 bases from V and 11 bases from J, the junction contained 10 bases not matched to a gene.

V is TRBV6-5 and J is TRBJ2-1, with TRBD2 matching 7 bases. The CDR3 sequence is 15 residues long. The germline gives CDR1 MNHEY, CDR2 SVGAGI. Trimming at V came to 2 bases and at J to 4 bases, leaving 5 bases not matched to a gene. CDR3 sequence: CASSYGGGRYNEQFF. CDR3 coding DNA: TGTGCCAGCAGTTACGGGGGAGGGCGGTACAATGAGCAGTTCTTC.

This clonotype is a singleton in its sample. CDR3 loop: CASSRVGYEQYF. The DNA for the CDR3 is TGTGCCAGCAGCAGGGTTGGGTACGAGCAGTACTTC. V gene TRBV7-9 combines with J gene TRBJ2-7; D remains ambiguous. The V gene lost 5 bases and the J gene lost 4 bases, with 9 bases spanning the gap. The germline gives CDR1 SEHNR, CDR2 FQNEAQ (reference sequence). This CDR3 has 12 residues. Drawing the rest from reference TRBV7-9 and TRBJ2-7, the complete variable domain is DTGVSQNPRHKITKRGQNVTFRCDPISEHNRLYWYRQTLGQGPEFLTYFQNEAQLEKSRLLSDRFSAERPKGSFSTLEIQRTEQGDSAMYLCASSRVGYEQYFGPGTRLTVT.

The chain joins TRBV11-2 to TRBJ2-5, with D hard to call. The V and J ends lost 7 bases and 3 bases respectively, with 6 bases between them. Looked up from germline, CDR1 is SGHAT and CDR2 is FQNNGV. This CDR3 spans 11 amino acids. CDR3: CASTVKETQYF. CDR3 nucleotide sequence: TGTGCCAGCACCGTAAAAGAGACCCAGTACTTC.

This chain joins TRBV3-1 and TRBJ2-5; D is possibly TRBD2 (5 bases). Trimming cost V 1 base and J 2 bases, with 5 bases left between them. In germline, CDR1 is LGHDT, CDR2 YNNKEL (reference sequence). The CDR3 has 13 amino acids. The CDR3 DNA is TGTGCCAGCAGCCAAGCGGGGCAAGAGACCCAGTACTTC. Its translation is CASSQAGQETQYF.